A single sample gave rise to the 13 T cell receptor beta chains below, sequenced in a study of pediatric ulcerative colitis. The table came from immunoSEQ multiplex PCR; TCRdb's copy has only in-frame clones and leaves some out. The table lists some 5,000 clones, just over 90% of them singletons. The sample comprised blood. Every receptor here comes from a boy younger than 18 who was a control in a study of pediatric ulcerative colitis.

The V gene is TRBV4-1, the J gene TRBJ2-7; 9 positions match TRBD1. Germline CDR1 is MGHRA and CDR2 is YSYEKL. V was clipped by 6 bases and J by 2 bases; unmatched bases: 5. The CDR3 length is 14 residues. The CDR3 here is CASSAGTGTYEQYF. CDR3 nucleotide sequence: TGCGCCAGCAGTGCCGGGACAGGGACCTACGAGCAGTACTTC.

The chain combines TRBV6-5 with TRBJ2-1, with D perhaps given as TRBD1 or TRBD2 (6 bases each). The ends were cut back, 5 bases at V and 8 bases at J, with 13 bases in the middle. The CDR3 length is 13 residues. Germline-derived CDR1 and CDR2 are MNHEY and SVGAGI. The CDR3 DNA sequence: TGTGCCAGCAGTCTCGTCCGGGGGCATGAGCAGTTCTTC. Its protein product is CASSLVRGHEQFF.

The genes are TRBV9 and TRBJ2-2; 8 bases map to TRBD2. J gave up 2 bases and V 6 bases, and 6 bases lay outside the gene matches. The CDR3 spans 15 residues. The germline gives CDR1 SGDLS, CDR2 YYNGEE. The CDR3 bases are TGTGCCAGCACCCCGGGGGGGTCCAACACCGGGGAGCTGTTTTTT. Amino acid sequence: CASTPGGSNTGELFF. Full variable domain (missing parts from reference TRBV9 and TRBJ2-2): DSGVTQTPKHLITATGQRVTLRCSPRSGDLSVYWYQQSLDQGLQFLIQYYNGEERAKGNILERFSAQQFPDLHSELNLSSLELGDSALYFCASTPGGSNTGELFFGEGSRLTVL.

The gene calls are TRBV2 and TRBJ2-3; TRBD1 matches at 9 bases. With 5 bases clipped from V and 3 bases from J, the junction kept 6 bases outside the gene matches. Germline assignment: CDR1 SNHLY and CDR2 FYNNEI. This CDR3 comprises 15 residues. CDR3 DNA sequence: TGTGCCAGCAGTCGGGGACAGGGAGGGACAGATACGCAGTATTTT. Its protein product is CASSRGQGGTDTQYF. Full variable domain (missing parts from reference TRBV2 and TRBJ2-3): EPEVTQTPSHQVTQMGQEVILRCVPISNHLYFYWYRQILGQKVEFLVSFYNNEISEKSEIFDDQFSVERPDGSNFTLKIRSTKLEDSAMYFCASSRGQGGTDTQYFGPGTRLTVL.

The gene calls are TRBV7-2 and TRBJ2-7; 7 bases are shared with TRBD2. CDR1 and CDR2 (germline): SGHTA, FQGNSA. V was pared by 4 bases and J by 2 bases, with 5 bases of the junction left unmatched. This CDR3 comprises 14 residues. CDR3 residues: CASSSSGGAYEQYV. The CDR3 coding sequence is TGTGCCAGCAGCTCTAGCGGAGGGGCCTACGAGCAGTACGTC.

The rearrangement links TRBV30 to TRBJ1-1, with D perhaps matching TRBD1 (5 bases). Germline lookup yields CDR1 GTSNPN and CDR2 SVGIG (reference sequence). V shed 1 base and J shed 0 bases, with 9 bases lying between them. The CDR3 is 14 residues long. In DNA form, the CDR3 reads TGTGCCTGGAGTGGGGGGGTTTTGAACACTGAAGCTTTCTTT. Amino acid sequence: CAWSGGVLNTEAFF.

J is TRBJ1-1 and V is TRBV11-2; 12 bases fit TRBD1. CDR3 length equals 14 residues. The germline V gene has CDR1 SGHAT and CDR2 FQNNGV. V shed 3 bases and J 6 bases; nucleotides not matched to a gene: 2. The CDR3 region has the DNA TGTGCCAGCAGCTTGGGACAGGGGGCTGCTGAAGCTTTCTTT. Translating gives CASSLGQGAAEAFF.

This clone was counted once. V usage is TRBV15 and J usage is TRBJ2-5; D is unclear. The CDR3 is 11 amino acids. CDR1 is LNHNV, CDR2 YYDKDF, per germline (reference sequence). V was clipped by 6 bases and J by 2 bases, with 4 bases between them. CDR3 sequence: CATREQETQYF. CDR3 nucleotides: TGTGCCACCAGGGAACAAGAGACCCAGTACTTC.

This chain joins TRBV29-1 and TRBJ2-3; D gene ambiguous. Deletions cut 4 bases from V and 6 bases from J, with 14 bases between. Per the germline V gene, CDR1 is SQVTM and CDR2 is ANQGSEA. The length of the CDR3 is 13 residues. The CDR3 sequence is CSVGVVGADTQYF. The DNA for the CDR3 is TGCAGCGTTGGAGTTGTGGGCGCGGATACGCAGTATTTT.

The CDR3 DNA is TGTGCCAGCAGTGAAGCGCTTCTTGTAAGGACGCCCAGCGGGAGCCTATACAATGAGCAGTTCTTC. Protein: CASSEALLVRTPSGSLYNEQFF. This rearrangement joins TRBV2 to TRBJ2-1, with 8 positions matching TRBD2. With 0 bases clipped from V and 4 bases from J, the junction kept 23 bases outside the gene matches. This CDR3 is 22 amino acids long. Germline V lookup: CDR1 SNHLY, CDR2 FYNNEI.

The V and J genes are TRBV7-8 and TRBJ1-1; perhaps TRBD1 as D (6 bases). V lost 1 base, J lost 6 bases, and 6 bases lay in between. Germline V gene sequence: CDR1 SGHVS, CDR2 FQNEAQ. This CDR3 comprises 12 residues. The CDR3 DNA sequence: TGTGCCAGCAGCTTAGAGGGGGCTGAAGCTTTCTTT. Amino acid sequence: CASSLEGAEAFF.

This clone was seen a single time. The chain links TRBV2 to TRBJ2-7; D remains ambiguous. V lost 8 bases, J lost 2 bases, and 13 bases lay in between. CDR3 length: 13 amino acids. The germline gives CDR1 SNHLY, CDR2 FYNNEI. The CDR3 loop reads CASLLADPYEQYF. CDR3 DNA sequence: TGTGCCAGCTTATTGGCGGACCCCTACGAGCAGTACTTC.

This CDR3 is CASSRGGRGIYSPLHF. The CDR3 nucleotides are TGCGCCAGCAGCCGGGGGGGCCGAGGGATTTATTCACCCCTCCACTTT. V usage is TRBV4-3 and J usage is TRBJ1-6; D is perhaps TRBD1 (6 bases). CDR1 and CDR2 (germline): LGHNA, YSLEER. This CDR3 is 16 amino acids long. The germline V and J ends were trimmed by 4 bases and 8 bases, with 18 bases remaining between them.